This T cell receptor beta chain was recovered during a study of CD8 T cells in ankylosing spondylitis. Ten or more counts support this clonotype. Its matching antigen is unknown. A much larger clone differs from this one at a single base, so this may be a read error. Study-wide findings and caveats: Disease-linked clones bore a CD8+ phenotype and were relatively rare in peripheral blood. Apparently characteristic of ankylosing spondylitis blood was a TCR beta motif (under ten highly homologous variants). Reported data indicate significant enrichment of disease-linked clones within matched ankylosing spondylitis synovial fluid. Reactive arthritis synovial fluid and blood were previously reported to contain some motif variants.

With molecular barcodes, quantitative 5'-RACE was used to make the TCR beta libraries. MiXCR, run by TCRdb on the 5' RACE reads, gives a single entry per CDR3 protein. The sample has approximately 520,000 distinct CDR3 sequences, approximately 5.3% seen once. Sequences were obtained from blood, either unsorted or a sorted T cell fraction (not recorded which). This receptor was obtained from a male donor with ankylosing spondylitis.

The CDR3 DNA follows: TGTGCCAGCAGCTTAGGGAGCACTGAAGCTTTCTTT. It specifies CASSLGSTEAFF. The V call is TRBV7-2, the J call TRBJ1-1, with D uncertain. Germline CDR1 reads SGHTA; CDR2 reads FQGNSA. Trimming pared 1 base from V and 4 bases from J, leaving 4 bases between. The CDR3 loop spans 12 amino acids.